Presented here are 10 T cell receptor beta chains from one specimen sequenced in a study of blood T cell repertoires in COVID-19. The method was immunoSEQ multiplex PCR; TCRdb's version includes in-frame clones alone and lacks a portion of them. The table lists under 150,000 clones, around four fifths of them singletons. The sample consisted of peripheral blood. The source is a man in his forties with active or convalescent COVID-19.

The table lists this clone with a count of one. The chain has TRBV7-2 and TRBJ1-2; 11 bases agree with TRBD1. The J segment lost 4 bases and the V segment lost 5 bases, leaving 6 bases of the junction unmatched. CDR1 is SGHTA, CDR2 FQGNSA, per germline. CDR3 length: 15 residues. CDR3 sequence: CASSGHGQGAYGYTF. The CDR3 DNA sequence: TGTGCCAGCAGCGGCCACGGACAGGGGGCCTATGGCTACACCTTC.

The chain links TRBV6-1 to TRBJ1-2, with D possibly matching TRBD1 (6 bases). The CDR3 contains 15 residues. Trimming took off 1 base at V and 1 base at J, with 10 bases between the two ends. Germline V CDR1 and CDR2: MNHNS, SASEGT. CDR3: CASSEERQVNYGYTF. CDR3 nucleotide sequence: TGTGCCAGCAGTGAAGAACGACAGGTTAACTATGGCTACACCTTC.

The CDR3 region is CASSPSSGSPLHF. The DNA for the CDR3 is TGTGCCAGCAGCCCCTCGTCAGGGTCACCCCTCCACTTT. V and J are TRBV9 and TRBJ1-6; TRBD1 is a possible D gene (5 bases). Germline V gene lookup returns CDR1 SGDLS and CDR2 YYNGEE. V was clipped by 4 bases and J by 10 bases, with 12 bases between them. This CDR3 has 13 amino acids.

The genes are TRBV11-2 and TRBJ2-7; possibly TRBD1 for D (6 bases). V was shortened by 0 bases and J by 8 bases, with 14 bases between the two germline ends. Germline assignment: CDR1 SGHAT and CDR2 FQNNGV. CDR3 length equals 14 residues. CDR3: CASSLEWDNLQQYF. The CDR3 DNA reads TGTGCCAGCAGCTTAGAGTGGGACAATCTACAGCAGTACTTC.

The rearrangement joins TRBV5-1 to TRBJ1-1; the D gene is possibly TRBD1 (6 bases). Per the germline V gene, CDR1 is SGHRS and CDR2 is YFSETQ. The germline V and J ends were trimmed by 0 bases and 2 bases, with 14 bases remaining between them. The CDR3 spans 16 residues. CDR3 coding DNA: TGCGCCAGCAGCTTGGGGCCGGGACAATCTAACACTGAAGCTTTCTTT. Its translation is CASSLGPGQSNTEAFF. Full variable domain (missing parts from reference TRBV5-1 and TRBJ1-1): KAGVTQTPRYLIKTRGQQVTLSCSPISGHRSVSWYQQTPGQGLQFLFEYFSETQRNKGNFPGRFSGRQFSNSRSEMNVSTLELGDSALYLCASSLGPGQSNTEAFFGQGTRLTVV.

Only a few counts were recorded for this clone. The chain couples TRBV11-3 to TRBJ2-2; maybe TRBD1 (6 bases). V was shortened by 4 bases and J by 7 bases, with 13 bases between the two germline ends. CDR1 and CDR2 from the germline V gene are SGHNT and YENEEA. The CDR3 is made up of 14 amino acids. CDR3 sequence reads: CASSSRGDDGELFF. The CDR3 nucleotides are TGTGCCAGCAGCTCCAGGGGTGACGACGGGGAGCTGTTTTTT.

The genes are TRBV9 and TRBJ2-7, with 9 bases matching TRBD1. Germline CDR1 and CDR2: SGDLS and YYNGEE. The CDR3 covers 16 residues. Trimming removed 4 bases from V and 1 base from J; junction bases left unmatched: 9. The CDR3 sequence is CASSPDPGQGSYEQYF. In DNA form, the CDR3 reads TGTGCCAGCAGCCCCGACCCGGGACAGGGATCCTACGAGCAGTACTTC. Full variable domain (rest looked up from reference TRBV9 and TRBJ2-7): DSGVTQTPKHLITATGQRVTLRCSPRSGDLSVYWYQQSLDQGLQFLIQYYNGEERAKGNILERFSAQQFPDLHSELNLSSLELGDSALYFCASSPDPGQGSYEQYFGPGTRLTVT.

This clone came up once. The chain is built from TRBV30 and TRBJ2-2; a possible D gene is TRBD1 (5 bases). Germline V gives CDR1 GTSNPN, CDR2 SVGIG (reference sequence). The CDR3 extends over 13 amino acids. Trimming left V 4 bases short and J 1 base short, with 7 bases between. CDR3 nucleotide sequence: TGTGCCTGGACAGGACAGAACACCGGGGAGCTGTTTTTT. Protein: CAWTGQNTGELFF.

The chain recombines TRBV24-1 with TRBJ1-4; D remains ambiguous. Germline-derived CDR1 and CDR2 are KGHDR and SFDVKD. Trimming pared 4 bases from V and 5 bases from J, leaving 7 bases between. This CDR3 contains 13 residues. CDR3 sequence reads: CATSEGGNEKLFF. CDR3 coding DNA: TGTGCCACCAGTGAGGGCGGGAATGAAAAACTGTTTTTT.

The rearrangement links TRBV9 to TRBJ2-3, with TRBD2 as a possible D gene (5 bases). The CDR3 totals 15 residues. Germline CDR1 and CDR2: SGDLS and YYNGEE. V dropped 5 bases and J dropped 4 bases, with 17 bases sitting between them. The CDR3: CASSTTGISADTQYF. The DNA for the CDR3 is TGTGCCAGCAGTACTACCGGGATTAGCGCAGATACGCAGTATTTT.